The 8 T cell receptor beta chains given below trace back to one sample, sequenced in a study of CD8 T cells in Susac syndrome. With random hexamers, roughly 0.45 to 1 ug RNA was reverse transcribed. A single record per CDR3 protein comes from TCRdb applying MiXCR to the immunoSEQ multiplex PCR reads. Of roughly 300,000 distinct CDR3 sequences detected, about 85% appear once; the ten largest clones hold approximately 0.11%. Sequenced sample: CD8+ T cells from PBMCs. These receptors were collected from a human donor with multiple sclerosis.

A word on this clonotype: The CDR3 does not end in the conserved phenylalanine or tryptophan, so this is likely a read error. The chain is built from TRBV29-1 and TRBJ2-7, with D hard to call. The CDR3 covers 12 residues. Germline CDR1 is SQVTM and CDR2 is ANQGSEA. V shed 1 base and J shed 2 bases, with 6 bases lying between them. Here the CDR3 reads CSVEGRAYEQYL. As DNA, the CDR3 is TGCAGCGTTGAAGGCAGAGCCTACGAGCAGTACCTC.

CDR3 region: CASSARETSGRAKYEQFF. CDR3 coding DNA: TGTGCCAGCAGCGCCCGGGAGACTAGCGGGAGGGCCAAGTATGAGCAGTTCTTC. The gene calls are TRBV9 and TRBJ2-1; 14 bases agree with TRBD2. The V gene end was trimmed by 3 bases and the J gene end by 8 bases; junction bases not matched to a gene: 13. Germline V gene lookup returns CDR1 SGDLS and CDR2 YYNGEE. The CDR3 runs to 18 residues.

The chain couples TRBV27 to TRBJ2-1; the match to TRBD1 covers 10 bases. This CDR3 has 16 amino acids. Germline trimming cut 6 bases from V and 1 base from J; bases unmatched to any gene: 6. Germline lookup yields CDR1 MNHEY and CDR2 SMNVEV (reference sequence). The CDR3 DNA is TGTGCCAGCAGGGTGGGGACAGGGGAGTCCTACAATGAGCAGTTCTTC. This encodes CASRVGTGESYNEQFF.

This chain connects TRBV13 to TRBJ1-1; 7 nucleotides line up with TRBD1. This CDR3 has 15 residues. V lost 3 bases and J lost 1; bases outside the gene matches: 5. Germline lookup yields CDR1 PRHDT and CDR2 FYEKMQ (reference sequence). CDR3 amino acids: CASSFQGVANTEAFF. CDR3 bases: TGTGCCAGCAGCTTTCAGGGGGTGGCGAACACTGAAGCTTTCTTT.

The chain combines TRBV27 with TRBJ2-1; D is ambiguous. The V end was cut by 3 bases, the J end by 3 bases, with 6 bases between. Germline V gives CDR1 MNHEY, CDR2 SMNVEV (reference sequence). The CDR3 covers 13 residues. CDR3 loop: CASSFVGYNEQFF. CDR3 sequence (DNA): TGTGCCAGCAGTTTCGTAGGCTACAATGAGCAGTTCTTC.

This sequence joins TRBV4-1 and TRBJ2-4, with D uncertain. V was cut by 0 bases and J by 0 bases, with 9 bases left in between. Germline assignment: CDR1 MGHRA and CDR2 YSYEKL. The CDR3 is 16 amino acids. CDR3 sequence reads: CASSQDRHLAKNIQYF. The CDR3 bases are TGCGCCAGCAGCCAAGACCGTCACCTAGCCAAAAACATTCAGTACTTC.

The gene calls are TRBV29-1 and TRBJ1-2; D is perhaps TRBD1 (5 bases). In germline, CDR1 is SQVTM, CDR2 ANQGSEA. V was trimmed by 5 bases and J by 3 bases, leaving 7 bases between them. There are 11 residues in the CDR3. The CDR3 DNA reads as TGCAGCGTTAGGGACGACTATGGCTACACCTTC. Residues: CSVRDDYGYTF.

The chain joins TRBV28 to TRBJ2-1, with 7 bases matching TRBD2. CDR3 length: 15 amino acids. CDR1 is MDHEN, CDR2 SYDVKM, per germline. J lost 6 bases, V lost 3 bases, and 8 bases had no gene match. The CDR3 sequence: CASSLTGRASNEQFF. For the CDR3, the DNA is TGTGCCAGCAGTTTGACGGGGAGGGCGTCCAATGAGCAGTTCTTC.